One sample yielded the 19 T cell receptor beta chains listed below, sequenced in a study of cytomegalovirus exposure and HLA in healthy donors. Primers for the PCR totalled 60 Vbeta and 13 Jbeta. TCRdb's copy holds only in-frame clones and misses some; the assay was immunoSEQ multiplex PCR. The table lists over 150,000 clones, around 81% of them singletons. The sequenced sample was PBMCs. These receptors were taken from a woman aged 40-49 years in good health and CMV-seropositive.

The chain recombines TRBV5-1 with TRBJ2-1; D unclear. V gave up 2 bases and J gave up 6 bases, with 6 bases separating them. This CDR3 is 12 amino acids long. Germline CDR1 is SGHRS and CDR2 is YFSETQ. The DNA of the CDR3 is TGCGCCAGCAGCTTCCCGGGCAATGAGCAGTTCTTC. This translates into CASSFPGNEQFF.

CDR3 residues: CASRGAGVRDTEAFF. As DNA, the CDR3 is TGTGCCAGCAGGGGAGCAGGGGTTCGAGACACTGAAGCTTTCTTT. The chain recombines TRBV28 with TRBJ1-1; maybe TRBD1 (6 bases). The germline CDR1 and CDR2 sequences are MDHEN and SYDVKM. V was trimmed by 6 bases and J by 3 bases, leaving 17 bases between them. The CDR3 consists of 15 residues.

The chain carries TRBV30 and TRBJ2-1; weak D call: TRBD1 (7 bases). The CDR3 is made up of 12 amino acids. Looked up from germline, CDR1 is GTSNPN and CDR2 is SVGIG (reference sequence). Trimming removed 0 bases at V and 8 bases at J, with 8 bases between. Written as DNA, the CDR3 is TGTGCCTGGAGTGTCAGGGGGGATGAGCAGTTCTTC. Its translation: CAWSVRGDEQFF.

This chain joins TRBV19 and TRBJ2-1; D gene unclear. The CDR3 runs to 14 residues. Deletions cut 4 bases from V and 4 bases from J, with 11 bases between. In germline, CDR1 is LNHDA, CDR2 SQIVND (reference sequence). Here the CDR3 reads CASSSPTLYNEQFF. CDR3 sequence (DNA): TGTGCCAGTAGTAGCCCGACTTTGTACAATGAGCAGTTCTTC. The variable domain in full, with the rest retrieved from reference TRBV19 and TRBJ2-1, is DGGITQSPKYLFRKEGQNVTLSCEQNLNHDAMYWYRQDPGQGLRLIYYSQIVNDFQKGDIAEGYSVSREKKESFPLTVTSAQKNPTAFYLCASSSPTLYNEQFFGPGTRLTVL.

The V gene is TRBV5-1, the J gene TRBJ2-1; 13 bases agree with TRBD2. Germline CDR1 SGHRS, CDR2 YFSETQ. The V segment lost 0 bases and the J segment 0 bases; nucleotides outside the gene matches: 12. The CDR3 consists of 21 residues. CDR3 in amino acids: CASSLVWTSGGLIGSYNEQFF. DNA of the CDR3: TGCGCCAGCAGCTTGGTTTGGACTAGCGGGGGCCTCATTGGCTCCTACAATGAGCAGTTCTTC.

The rearrangement uses TRBV7-8 and TRBJ1-5; 12 bases fit TRBD1. The CDR3 length is 15 residues. The germline V gene has CDR1 SGHVS and CDR2 FQNEAQ. Trimming removed 5 bases from V and 7 bases from J; junction bases left unmatched: 6. The CDR3 DNA reads as TGTGCCAGCAGCCCAATGGGACAGGGGGCCCAGCCCCAGCATTTT. It codes for CASSPMGQGAQPQHF.

This clone was detected a few times. The sample has other DNA sequences that encode this CDR3 too. The chain combines TRBV2 with TRBJ1-1; D call uncertain. The CDR3 is 14 residues long. Between the trimmed V and J ends, which lost 1 base and 1 base, there was a span of 7 bases. In germline, CDR1 is SNHLY, CDR2 FYNNEI. The CDR3 is CASSEVRGNTEAFF. DNA of the CDR3: TGTGCCAGCAGTGAAGTACGGGGGAACACTGAAGCTTTCTTT.

The V call is TRBV5-6, the J call TRBJ2-7, with a weak D call TRBD1 (6 bases). Trimming shortened V by 1 base and J by 5 bases, and 16 bases separated the two germline ends. This CDR3 is 15 amino acids long. CDR1 is SGHDT and CDR2 is YYEEEE in the germline V gene. The CDR3 here is CASSLYGQLVHEQYF. CDR3 DNA: TGTGCCAGCAGCTTGTACGGACAGTTGGTCCACGAGCAGTACTTC.

This clone appeared once. The chain employs TRBV6-5 and TRBJ1-2, with D maybe TRBD1 (6 bases). The CDR3 is 13 residues long. Germline loops: CDR1 MNHEY, CDR2 SVGAGI. V was cut by 6 bases and J by 3 bases, with 11 bases left in between. In DNA, the CDR3 is TGTGCCAGCAGCCCTTACAGGGACTATGGCTACACCTTC. Translating it yields CASSPYRDYGYTF.

The rearrangement links TRBV29-1 to TRBJ2-7; 9 bases fit TRBD1. The CDR3 is 13 residues long. Trimming removed 1 base from V and 6 bases from J; junction bases left unmatched: 4. Germline values: CDR1 SQVTM, CDR2 ANQGSEA. In nucleotides, the CDR3 is TGCAGCGTTGAAGGGACAGGGGTTTTCGAGCAGTACTTC. Protein: CSVEGTGVFEQYF.

This clone came up a few times. V usage is TRBV10-3 and J usage is TRBJ1-2; D gene uncertain. The CDR3 spans 13 residues. Germline V gives CDR1 ENHRY, CDR2 SYGVKD. V lost 8 bases and J lost 4, with 14 bases in between. CDR3 residues: CAIASSPSYGYTF. CDR3 nucleotides: TGTGCCATCGCCTCTAGTCCCAGCTATGGCTACACCTTC.

The chain joins TRBV7-6 to TRBJ2-5; 7 bases are a match to TRBD2. This CDR3 is 15 amino acids long. Germline CDR1 is SGHVS and CDR2 is FNYEAQ. J lost 5 bases, V lost 2 bases, and 8 bases had no gene match. The CDR3 protein is CASSLSAGASETQYF. Here the CDR3 DNA reads TGTGCCAGCAGCTTATCGGCGGGAGCCAGCGAGACCCAGTACTTC.

V is TRBV7-9 and J is TRBJ2-5; TRBD1 aligns across 11 bases. Germline V lookup: CDR1 SEHNR, CDR2 FQNEAQ (reference sequence). The CDR3 covers 15 residues. The ends lost 5 bases at V and 5 bases at J; junction bases unmatched: 7. In DNA, the CDR3 is TGTGCCAGCAGCCAGGGGACAGGGGGAGCGGAGACCCAGTACTTC. Translated: CASSQGTGGAETQYF.

This clone appeared a few times. The V gene is TRBV30, the J gene TRBJ1-1; unclear D gene. V dropped 0 bases and J dropped 6 bases, with 14 bases sitting between them. The CDR3 consists of 14 residues. Germline CDR1 reads GTSNPN; CDR2 reads SVGIG (reference sequence). CDR3 residues: CAWSVPVRGAEAFF. The CDR3 DNA sequence: TGTGCCTGGAGTGTACCCGTACGAGGCGCTGAAGCTTTCTTT.

The V call is TRBV9, the J call TRBJ2-6, with TRBD1 identical over 10 bases. CDR1 is SGDLS and CDR2 is YYNGEE in the germline V gene. The CDR3 loop spans 17 amino acids. V was pared by 6 bases and J by 0 bases, with 6 bases of the junction left unmatched. The CDR3 DNA reads TGTGCCAGCACCCCCGGGACAGGGGTCTCTGGGGCCAACGTCCTGACTTTC. It yields the protein CASTPGTGVSGANVLTF.

This clone was observed at least ten times. The same CDR3 also results from other DNA sequences found in this sample. The V call is TRBV6-1, the J call TRBJ2-1; possibly TRBD1 for D (6 bases). Trimming left V 2 bases short and J 7 bases short, with 9 bases between. CDR1 and CDR2 (germline): MNHNS, SASEGT. The CDR3 has 13 residues. The CDR3 sequence: CASSERGWNEQFF. CDR3 DNA sequence: TGTGCCAGCAGTGAAAGGGGGTGGAATGAGCAGTTCTTC.

A few counts support this clone. The V call is TRBV5-1, the J call TRBJ1-1; the match to TRBD1 covers 9 bases. J lost 5 bases, V lost 3 bases, and 8 bases had no gene match. Germline values: CDR1 SGHRS, CDR2 YFSETQ. The CDR3 is 15 amino acids. Here the CDR3 reads CASSSLFGQGTEAFF. The CDR3 nucleotides are TGCGCCAGCAGCTCTCTTTTTGGACAGGGGACTGAAGCTTTCTTT.

The chain has TRBV30 and TRBJ2-6; 7 bases line up with TRBD2. The length of the CDR3 is 16 residues. Per germline, CDR1 GTSNPN and CDR2 SVGIG (reference sequence). After removal of 2 bases from V and 0 bases from J, the junction contained 4 bases not matched to a gene. CDR3 coding DNA: TGTGCCTGGAGTAGCGGGACCTCCTCTGGGGCCAACGTCCTGACTTTC. The encoded protein is CAWSSGTSSGANVLTF.

This chain links TRBV11-2 with TRBJ2-3; the D is unclear. The CDR3 has 12 amino acids. V shed 0 bases and J shed 10 bases, with 8 bases lying between them. Germline CDR1 SGHAT, CDR2 FQNNGV. The CDR3 region is CASSLEVPAQYF. CDR3 bases: TGTGCCAGCAGCTTAGAGGTACCGGCGCAGTATTTT. Drawing the rest from reference TRBV11-2 and TRBJ2-3, the complete variable domain is EAGVAQSPRYKIIEKRQSVAFWCNPISGHATLYWYQQILGQGPKLLIQFQNNGVVDDSQLPKDRFSAERLKGVDSTLKIQPAKLEDSAVYLCASSLEVPAQYFGPGTRLTVL.